The 29 T cell receptor beta chains below all came from one sample that was sequenced in a study of shared clonotypes between healthy human individuals (dated by TCRdb to 2020 to 2021). CD8 naive samples consisted of CD45RO-negative cells that were positively selected for CCR7, yielding a CD45RA+CCR7+ population without TemRA cells. Library construction relied on the immunoSEQ multiplex PCR assay. TCRdb carries this immuneACCESS record with in-frame sequences only. Its versions omit some clonotypes, under half of them owing to an unresolved V gene in the studies checked, with the rest unexplained. This sample has under 1 million clones in its table, and 90% to 98% of those were observed once. Less than 0.3% of the sample lies in the top ten. Sequencing was done on a sample of naive CD8+ T cells sorted from blood. The cell subset or site label on this specimen signifies: CD45RA+CCR7+. These receptors all come from a man aged 25 to 40 in good health.

This sequence joins TRBV29-1 and TRBJ2-7; unclear D gene. This CDR3 region has 12 residues. The germline V gene has CDR1 SQVTM and CDR2 ANQGSEA. Trimming pared 5 bases from V and 6 bases from J, leaving 14 bases between. The CDR3 DNA sequence: TGCAGCGTTCGAGTCGAGTTCTCCGAGCAGTACTTC. Protein sequence: CSVRVEFSEQYF.

The gene calls are TRBV10-2 and TRBJ1-1, with D uncertain. The CDR3 consists of 14 residues. Trimming removed 6 bases at V and 4 bases at J, with 15 bases between. CDR1 and CDR2 from the germline V gene are WSHSY and SAAADI. In DNA, the CDR3 is TGCGCCAGCAGAGGGTCCGATACCGCCACTGAAGCTTTCTTT. This gives the protein CASRGSDTATEAFF.

The chain recombines TRBV5-1 with TRBJ2-7; D ambiguous. The CDR3 totals 16 residues. V was cut by 1 base and J by 5 bases, with 19 bases left in between. Germline loops: CDR1 SGHRS, CDR2 YFSETQ. This CDR3 is CASSLWGTTLLDEQYF. The DNA of the CDR3 is TGCGCCAGCAGCTTGTGGGGTACTACGCTTCTCGACGAGCAGTACTTC.

The V and J genes are TRBV9 and TRBJ2-1, with D perhaps TRBD2 (5 bases). Per germline, CDR1 SGDLS and CDR2 YYNGEE. V gave up 4 bases and J gave up 2 bases, with 13 bases separating them. The CDR3 has 15 amino acids. CDR3 sequence: CASSTTSTPYNEQFF. DNA of the CDR3: TGTGCCAGCAGCACCACTAGTACCCCCTACAATGAGCAGTTCTTC.

CDR3 protein: CASSRGLAGNRYEQYF. CDR3 DNA sequence: TGCGCCAGCAGCAGGGGACTAGCGGGAAACCGCTACGAGCAGTACTTC. The J gene is TRBJ2-7, the V gene TRBV5-1, with 13 nucleotides matching TRBD2. This CDR3 region has 16 residues. The germline V gene encodes CDR1 SGHRS and CDR2 YFSETQ. V lost 4 bases to trimming and J lost 3 bases; unmatched junction nucleotides: 7.

The rearrangement joins TRBV29-1 to TRBJ2-1; a weak D match, TRBD2 (5 bases). V dropped 6 bases and J dropped 7 bases, with 19 bases sitting between them. Looked up from germline, CDR1 is SQVTM and CDR2 is ANQGSEA. This CDR3 contains 14 residues. The CDR3 loop is CSVPGILHANEQFF. As DNA, the CDR3 is TGCAGCGTCCCGGGGATCCTACACGCGAATGAGCAGTTCTTC.

V is TRBV29-1 and J is TRBJ2-5; D gene ambiguous. Looked up from germline, CDR1 is SQVTM and CDR2 is ANQGSEA. The V gene lost 1 base and the J gene lost 5 bases, with 8 bases spanning the gap. The CDR3 spans 12 residues. CDR3 coding DNA: TGCAGCGTTGAAGGTCGGTTCGAGACCCAGTACTTC. Its translation is CSVEGRFETQYF.

The chain is built from TRBV5-6 and TRBJ1-1; D is undetermined. Trimming removed 0 bases from V and 1 base from J, with 4 bases in between. The CDR3 contains 13 residues. In germline, CDR1 is SGHDT, CDR2 YYEEEE. The DNA for the CDR3 is TGTGCCAGCAGCTTGGCGCAGAACACTGAAGCTTTCTTT. Translation gives CASSLAQNTEAFF.

The chain employs TRBV6-5 and TRBJ2-1; 9 nucleotides agree with TRBD1. Trimming took 0 bases from V and 5 from J; bases not matched to a gene: 2. Per the germline V gene, CDR1 is MNHEY and CDR2 is SVGAGI. The CDR3 consists of 15 residues. Written as DNA, the CDR3 is TGTGCCAGCAGTTACTCGGGGACAGGGCACAATGAGCAGTTCTTC. Protein sequence: CASSYSGTGHNEQFF.

This chain connects TRBV15 to TRBJ1-5; D uncertain. V dropped 0 bases and J dropped 4 bases, with 4 bases sitting between them. The CDR3 has 13 amino acids. From germline, CDR1 is LNHNV and CDR2 YYDKDF (reference sequence). CDR3 in amino acids: CATSRETNQPQHF. CDR3 DNA sequence: TGTGCCACCAGCAGAGAAACGAATCAGCCCCAGCATTTT. The complete variable domain, with remaining parts taken from reference TRBV15 and TRBJ1-5, reads DAMVIQNPRYQVTQFGKPVTLSCSQTLNHNVMYWYQQKSSQAPKLLFHYYDKDFNNEADTPDNFQSRRPNTSFCFLDIRSPGLGDTAMYLCATSRETNQPQHFGDGTRLSIL.

This clone was counted once. The chain employs TRBV4-1 and TRBJ2-2; 9 bases match TRBD2. CDR1 is MGHRA, CDR2 YSYEKL, per germline. The CDR3 totals 17 residues. V trimming: 3 bases; J trimming: 4 bases; junction bases outside the gene matches: 9. CDR3 DNA: TGCGCCAGCAGCCACCCAGCGGGAGGTTCTGGCACCGGGGAGCTGTTTTTT. Translation gives CASSHPAGGSGTGELFF.

The chain has TRBV29-1 and TRBJ2-7; TRBD1 matches at 10 bases. V lost 6 bases, J lost 4 bases, and 12 bases stayed unmatched. In germline, CDR1 is SQVTM, CDR2 ANQGSEA. There are 15 residues in the CDR3. CDR3 in amino acids: CSVETGTGADYEQYF. The CDR3, as DNA: TGCAGCGTCGAGACCGGGACAGGGGCCGATTACGAGCAGTACTTC.

The chain carries TRBV11-2 and TRBJ1-2; D possibly corresponds to TRBD1 (6 bases). Germline CDR1 and CDR2: SGHAT and FQNNGV. V was cut by 5 bases and J by 4 bases, with 17 bases left in between. CDR3 size: 15 residues. CDR3 amino acids: CASSHGGGRFYGYTF. The CDR3, as DNA: TGTGCCAGCAGCCACGGCGGGGGGCGCTTCTATGGCTACACCTTC.

On this clone itself: The junction shows a germline mismatch at one end, possibly a read error. V is TRBV7-7 and J is TRBJ2-7, with TRBD2 identical over 11 bases. The CDR3 totals 18 residues. CDR1 SSHAT and CDR2 FNYEAQ come from the germline V gene (reference sequence). The DNA for the CDR3 is TGTGCTAGCAGCTTACTACCCCTCGGTAGCGGGAGGGACTACGAGCAGTACTTC. Protein: CASSLLPLGSGRDYEQYF.

A word on this clone: The same CDR3 also results from other DNA sequences found in this sample. V gene TRBV11-2 combines with J gene TRBJ2-7; tentatively, D is TRBD2 (5 bases). V gave up 1 base and J gave up 3 bases, with 7 bases separating them. Germline CDR1 SGHAT, CDR2 FQNNGV. The CDR3 extends over 13 amino acids. In DNA form, the CDR3 reads TGTGCCAGCAGCTTAGGTGGGAGCTACGAGCAGTACTTC. Translation gives CASSLGGSYEQYF.

This chain joins TRBV11-2 and TRBJ2-1; 14 nucleotides agree with TRBD2. Trimming cost V 4 bases and J 8 bases; bases outside gene matches: 7. Germline CDR1 SGHAT, CDR2 FQNNGV. This CDR3 has 16 amino acids. CDR3 loop: CASSSRTSGRFHEQFF. CDR3 nucleotide sequence: TGTGCCAGCAGCTCAAGGACTAGCGGGAGGTTTCATGAGCAGTTCTTC.

Notes on this clone: Other DNA sequences of this sample code for an identical CDR3. The V gene is TRBV27, the J gene TRBJ2-7; the D is unclear. The CDR3 runs to 13 residues. Germline CDR1 MNHEY, CDR2 SMNVEV (reference sequence). V lost 2 bases and J lost 3, with 8 bases in between. As DNA, the CDR3 is TGTGCCAGCAGTTTAACGCCTAGCTACGAGCAGTACTTC. The encoded protein is CASSLTPSYEQYF.

V and J are TRBV27 and TRBJ2-1; no clear D. The CDR3 is made up of 15 amino acids. Per germline, CDR1 MNHEY and CDR2 SMNVEV (reference sequence). The V end lost 2 bases, the J end lost 1 base, and 9 bases lay between the germline ends. CDR3: CASSLVVGSYNEQFF. Here the CDR3 DNA reads TGTGCCAGCAGTTTAGTAGTTGGGTCCTACAATGAGCAGTTCTTC.

The chain joins TRBV27 to TRBJ1-1; D gene uncertain. Germline loops: CDR1 MNHEY, CDR2 SMNVEV (reference sequence). The germline V and J ends were trimmed by 5 bases and 1 base, with 8 bases remaining between them. The CDR3 covers 13 residues. Written as DNA, the CDR3 is TGTGCCAGCAGTCGAGAGGGGAACACTGAAGCTTTCTTT. Translated: CASSREGNTEAFF.

This clone was seen once. The chain couples TRBV6-5 to TRBJ1-1; D is unresolved. Germline assignment: CDR1 MNHEY and CDR2 SVGAGI. The CDR3 is 15 amino acids. Deletions cut 2 bases from V and 1 base from J, with 11 bases between. The CDR3 region is CASSYLREPNTEAFF. The CDR3 coding sequence is TGTGCCAGCAGTTACCTAAGGGAGCCGAACACTGAAGCTTTCTTT.

This sequence joins TRBV29-1 and TRBJ2-3; maybe TRBD2 (5 bases). CDR3 size: 15 residues. Germline V lookup: CDR1 SQVTM, CDR2 ANQGSEA. V was pared by 7 bases and J by 5 bases, with 22 bases between. The CDR3 sequence: CSAEGTRAAGDTQYF. The CDR3 coding sequence is TGCAGCGCCGAGGGTACTAGGGCTGCGGGAGATACGCAGTATTTT.

The V and J genes are TRBV21-1 and TRBJ2-7; TRBD2, as called in the table, went unchecked against the DNA. TRBV21-1 counts as a pseudogene. This CDR3 comprises 15 residues. The CDR3 sequence: CASSKEIGGGYEQYF. The CDR3 DNA reads as TGTGCCAGCAGCAAAGAGATTGGCGGGGGCTACGAGCAGTACTTC.

The gene calls are TRBV11-2 and TRBJ1-1; tentative D call: TRBD1 (5 bases). Trimming left V 5 bases short and J 1 base short, with 14 bases between. This CDR3 is 15 amino acids long. The germline V gene has CDR1 SGHAT and CDR2 FQNNGV. The CDR3 nucleotides are TGTGCCAGCAGCCCCAGCTCCGGGGGGAACACTGAAGCTTTCTTT. Protein sequence: CASSPSSGGNTEAFF.

The chain joins TRBV29-1 to TRBJ2-7; TRBD2 matches 11 bases. The germline gives CDR1 SQVTM, CDR2 ANQGSEA. The CDR3 consists of 16 residues. J was trimmed by 3 bases and V by 1 base; bases with no gene match: 8. The CDR3 nucleotides read TGCAGCGTTGAAGCCCAACCTAGCGGGAGGCTCTACGAGCAGTACTTC. This sequence encodes CSVEAQPSGRLYEQYF.

This chain connects TRBV25-1 to TRBJ2-3; no reliable D call. The V gene's germline CDR1 is MGHDK and CDR2 SYGVNS. V shed 7 bases and J shed 6 bases, with 5 bases lying between them. The CDR3 has 10 residues. The CDR3 sequence is CASIGDTQYF. CDR3 nucleotide sequence: TGTGCCAGCATCGGTGATACGCAGTATTTT.

The table lists this clone with a count of one. The J gene is TRBJ2-7, the V gene TRBV5-4; 9 bases agree with TRBD1. J lost 4 bases, V lost 3 bases, and 11 bases had no gene match. Germline CDR1 SGHNT, CDR2 YYREEE (reference sequence). This CDR3 has 16 amino acids. CDR3 sequence reads: CASSYSGTGHDYEQYF. The DNA of the CDR3 is TGTGCCAGCAGCTACTCCGGGACAGGGCACGATTACGAGCAGTACTTC.

The J gene is TRBJ2-6, the V gene TRBV11-2; D might be TRBD1 (6 bases). V dropped 5 bases and J dropped 2 bases, with 10 bases sitting between them. In germline, CDR1 is SGHAT, CDR2 FQNNGV. This CDR3 contains 15 residues. The CDR3 nucleotides are TGTGCCAGCAGCCCTGGACAGACTGGGGCCAACGTCCTGACTTTC. Translating gives CASSPGQTGANVLTF.

The gene calls are TRBV27 and TRBJ2-7; tentative D call: TRBD2 (7 bases). Germline V gene sequence: CDR1 MNHEY, CDR2 SMNVEV (reference sequence). With 8 bases removed from V and 3 bases from J, the gap between germline ends came to 11 bases. The CDR3 runs to 12 residues. The CDR3 is CASGGAYYEQYF. The CDR3 nucleotides read TGTGCCAGCGGGGGGGCCTACTACGAGCAGTACTTC.

Comments on this clone: One end of the junction fails to match germline, which may point to a read error. V usage is TRBV7-9 and J usage is TRBJ2-7, with D tentatively TRBD1 or TRBD2 (5 bases each). CDR1 and CDR2 from the germline V gene are SEHNR and FQNEAQ (reference sequence). The CDR3 loop spans 13 amino acids. This chain's CDR3 is CASSLARDAGTDF. CDR3 bases: TGTGCCAGCAGCTTAGCACGGGACGCCGGAACCGACTTC.